This TCR beta chain was identified during a study of control samples from healthy donors and cancer patients. Libraries were prepared by immunoSEQ multiplex PCR; TCRdb keeps only in-frame clonotypes and omits some of them. The data show 350,000 to 450,000 clones, 90% seen once. The germline V gene has CDR1 LGHNA and CDR2 YSLEER. The CDR3 consists of 15 residues. Trimming left V 1 base short and J 3 bases short, with 7 bases between. Specimen: PBMCs. The TCR sequence derives from a man aged 35 to 55 with head and neck cancer. This rearrangement joins TRBV4-3 to TRBJ2-6; D gene unclear. The CDR3 DNA is TGCGCCAGCAGCCAAGGGGGTTTTGGGGCCAACGTCCTGACTTTC. The encoded protein is CASSQGGFGANVLTF.